This T cell receptor (beta chain) is from a study of T cell responses to AZD1222 COVID-19 vaccine (dated by TCRdb to about 2021). Regarding the study in general: TCR sequencing covered some 240 trial participants: around 210 given two doses of AZD1222 and around 25 given two doses of MenACWY control vaccine. Enrollment into the trials was organized by age into subgroups of 18-55, 56-69 and 70-plus years, and those subgroups contained roughly 150, 30 and 60 TCR-sequenced participants, respectively. Study-wide findings and limitations: In the small 56-69-year group, the increase in depth fell short of significance, most likely because of low power. After two AZD1222 doses, spike-specific TCR breadth and depth were significantly higher than at day 0 and than in MenACWY recipients. Most participants were white British and females outnumbered males, and the authors suggested that clonal diversity may have been underestimated. The whole spike protein was spanned by vaccine-associated CD4 TCRs, and dominant responses were seen in regions 160-218 and 743-854. Nearly half of unique spike-specific TCRs reportedly recognized epitopes outside regions mutated in the B.1.351 and B.1.1.7 variants. Only five or six AZD1222 recipients were SARS-CoV-2 seropositive at baseline, limiting conclusions about previously exposed vaccinees. Because no day 14 peak-response samples were available, the repertoires could be characterized only after the peak T cell response.

The time point label for this specimen denotes: sample from adult after SARS-CoV-2 infection, after symptom onset. A couple of convalescent COVID-19 patients, sampled after symptom onset from adults with prior SARS-CoV-2 infection, were also TCR-sequenced for comparison. The germline V gene encodes CDR1 LGHDT and CDR2 YNNKEL (reference sequence). Trimming accounts for 1 base at V and 4 bases at J, while the number of junction bases matched to no gene is 0. The cysteine opens and the phenylalanine closes a CDR3 of 13 amino acids. Just CDR3 DNA is preserved here, 39 bases in frame from base 1. This clone appeared once. Its antigen is unknown. Base qualities were left out, and no much larger clone turns up one base away. The CDR3 regions of human TCRbeta chains were analyzed by immunosequencing. Under the source paper's analysis protocol: TCRs in the repertoires were matched against a reference library of SARS-CoV-2-specific TCRs that had been generated with the MIRA antigen-specificity platform. Breadth was defined as the fraction of unique TCRs that were SARS-CoV-2-associated, and depth was defined as the fraction of total T cells that were SARS-CoV-2-associated. Each spike-specific TCR was assigned to its reactive spike region and to a CD4 or CD8 class using the MIRA data. Log10-transformed breadth and depth values were compared by one-way ANOVA with Sidak's multiple comparisons tests. The table was pulled from immuneACCESS by TCRdb, which kept in-frame rearrangements only. Such tables lose some clones; where checked, under half of the loss comes from unresolved V genes, and the rest has no known cause. V, J and clone size are those of that table, while D and trimming were read from the DNA. A total of roughly 140,000 clones appear in this sample, about 92% of them only once. The ten largest clones capture more than 10% of the sample.

The sequenced sample was peripheral blood, obtained after recovery from COVID-19. The clonotype was recovered from an adult who had recovered from COVID-19. The chain employs TRBV3-1 (or the pseudogene TRBV3-2) and TRBJ1-1; TRBD1 agrees with 7 junctional bases. The CDR3 protein sequence reads: CASSQGQGTEAFF. DNA sequence: TGTGCCAGCAGCCAAGGACAGGGCACTGAAGCTTTCTTT.